This T cell receptor (beta chain) is drawn from a study of CD8 T cells in ankylosing spondylitis. Study results and caveats: Within ankylosing spondylitis blood, a TCR beta motif made up of roughly eight highly homologous variants appeared to be characteristic. Reported data indicate significant enrichment of disease-linked clones within matched ankylosing spondylitis synovial fluid.

One entry per CDR3 protein results from TCRdb running MiXCR on the 5' RACE reads. The sample holds around 450,000 distinct CDR3 sequences, 26% seen once. Trimming shortened V by 2 bases and J by 6 bases, and 13 bases separated the two germline ends. CDR3 length: 14 amino acids. A few counts support this clonotype. Its antigen is currently unknown. This receptor was taken from a male donor with ankylosing spondylitis. The gene calls are TRBV12-3 or TRBV12-4 and TRBJ1-1, with D perhaps matching TRBD1 (6 bases). Sequencing was carried out using blood, either unsorted or a sorted T cell fraction (not recorded which). The CDR3 sequence is CASSLSGAGAEAFF. In DNA form, the CDR3 reads TGTGCCAGCAGTTTATCAGGGGCCGGGGCTGAAGCTTTCTTT.